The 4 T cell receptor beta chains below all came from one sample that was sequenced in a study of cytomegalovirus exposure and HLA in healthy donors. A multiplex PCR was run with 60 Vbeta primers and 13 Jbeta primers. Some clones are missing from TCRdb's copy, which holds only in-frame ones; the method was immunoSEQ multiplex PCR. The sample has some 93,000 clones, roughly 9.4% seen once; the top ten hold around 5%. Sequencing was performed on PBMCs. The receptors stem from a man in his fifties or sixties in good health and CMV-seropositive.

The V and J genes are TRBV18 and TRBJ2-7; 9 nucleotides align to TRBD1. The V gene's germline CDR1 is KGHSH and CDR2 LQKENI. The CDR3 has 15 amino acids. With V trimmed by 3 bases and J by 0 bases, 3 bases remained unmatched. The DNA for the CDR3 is TGTGCCAGCTCACCTAAGACAGGGGGCTCCTACGAGCAGTACTTC. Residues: CASSPKTGGSYEQYF.

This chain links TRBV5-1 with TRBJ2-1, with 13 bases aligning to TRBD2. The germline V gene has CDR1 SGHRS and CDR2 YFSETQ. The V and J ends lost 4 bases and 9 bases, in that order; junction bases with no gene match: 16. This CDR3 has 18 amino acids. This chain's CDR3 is CASSPRTSGGSGSGEQFF. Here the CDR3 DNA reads TGCGCCAGCAGCCCCCGGACTAGCGGGGGCAGCGGGAGTGGTGAGCAGTTCTTC.

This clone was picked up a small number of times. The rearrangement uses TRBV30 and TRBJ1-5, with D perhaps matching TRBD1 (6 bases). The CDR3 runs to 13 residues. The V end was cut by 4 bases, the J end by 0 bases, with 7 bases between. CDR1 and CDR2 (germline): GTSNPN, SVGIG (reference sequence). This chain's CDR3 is CAWNRDSNQPQHF. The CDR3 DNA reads TGTGCCTGGAACAGGGATAGCAATCAGCCCCAGCATTTT.

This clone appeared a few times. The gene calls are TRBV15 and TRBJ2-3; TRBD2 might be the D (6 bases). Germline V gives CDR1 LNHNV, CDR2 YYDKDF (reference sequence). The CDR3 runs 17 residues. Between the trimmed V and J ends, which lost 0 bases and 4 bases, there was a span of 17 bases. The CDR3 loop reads CATSRDHGGRVSDTQYF. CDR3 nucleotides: TGTGCCACCAGCAGAGATCATGGAGGGAGAGTCTCAGATACGCAGTATTTT.